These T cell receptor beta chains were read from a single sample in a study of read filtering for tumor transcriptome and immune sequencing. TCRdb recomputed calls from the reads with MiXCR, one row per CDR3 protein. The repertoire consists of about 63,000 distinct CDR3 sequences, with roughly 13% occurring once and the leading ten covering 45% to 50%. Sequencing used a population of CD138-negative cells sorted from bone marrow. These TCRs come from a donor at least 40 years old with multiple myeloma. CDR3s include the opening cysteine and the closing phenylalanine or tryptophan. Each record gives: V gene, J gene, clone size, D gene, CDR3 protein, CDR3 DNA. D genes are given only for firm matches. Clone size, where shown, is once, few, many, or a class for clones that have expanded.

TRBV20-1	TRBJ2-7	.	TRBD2	CSAHTSGSSYEQYF	TGCAGTGCCCACACTAGCGGGAGCTCCTACGAGCAGTACTTC
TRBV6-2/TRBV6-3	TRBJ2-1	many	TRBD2	CASRAGGPDNEQFF	TGTGCCAGCAGGGCGGGAGGTCCCGACAATGAGCAGTTCTTC
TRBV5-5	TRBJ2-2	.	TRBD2	CASTRRTSGIIAGELFF	TGTGCCAGCACCCGCCGGACTAGCGGGATTATTGCCGGGGAGCTGTTTTTT
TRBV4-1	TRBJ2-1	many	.	CASSQSAFHEQFF	TGCGCCAGCAGCCAATCCGCATTCCATGAGCAGTTCTTC
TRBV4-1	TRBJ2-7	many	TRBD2	CASSQDKASGRAYEQYF	TGCGCCAGCAGCCAAGATAAAGCTAGCGGGAGGGCCTACGAGCAGTACTTC
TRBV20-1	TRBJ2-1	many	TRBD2	CSARKGLAHDEQFF	TGCAGTGCTAGAAAGGGACTAGCACACGATGAGCAGTTCTTC
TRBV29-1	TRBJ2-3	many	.	CSVAKAGDTQYF	TGCAGCGTGGCAAAGGCGGGAGATACGCAGTATTTT
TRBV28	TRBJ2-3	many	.	CASSFLDDTDTQYF	TGTGCCAGCAGTTTTTTGGACGACACAGATACGCAGTATTTT
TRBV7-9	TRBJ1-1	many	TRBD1	CASSSPKTGLRPMNTEAFF	TGTGCCAGCAGCAGCCCCAAGACAGGGTTACGTCCCATGAACACTGAAGCTTTCTTT
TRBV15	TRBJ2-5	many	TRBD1	CATSREGTGGETQYF	TGTGCCACCAGCAGAGAGGGGACAGGGGGAGAGACCCAGTACTTC
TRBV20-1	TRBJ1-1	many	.	CSAHLQNTEAFF	TGCAGTGCTCACCTGCAGAACACTGAAGCTTTCTTT
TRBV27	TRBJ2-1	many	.	CASSLMGSYNEQFF	TGTGCCAGCAGTTTAATGGGCTCCTACAATGAGCAGTTCTTC
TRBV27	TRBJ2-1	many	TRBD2	CASSSPVAGAGEQFF	TGTGCCAGCAGTTCCCCGGTAGCGGGAGCAGGTGAGCAGTTCTTC
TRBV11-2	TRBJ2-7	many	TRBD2	CASSLAGLAGYEQYF	TGTGCCAGCAGCTTAGCGGGACTAGCGGGATACGAGCAGTACTTC
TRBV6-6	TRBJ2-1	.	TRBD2	CASYSKREGNEQFF	TGTGCCAGTTACTCCAAGCGGGAGGGAAATGAGCAGTTCTTC
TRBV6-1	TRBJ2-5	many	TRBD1	CASRMGQQETQYF	TGTGCCAGCAGAATGGGACAGCAAGAGACCCAGTACTTC
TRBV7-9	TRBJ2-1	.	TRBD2	CASSWGAGSNEQFF	TGTGCCAGCAGCTGGGGAGCGGGGAGCAATGAGCAGTTCTTC
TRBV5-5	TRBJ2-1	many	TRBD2	CASSFVAGGLYNEQFF	TGTGCCAGCAGCTTCGTAGCGGGGGGCCTCTACAATGAGCAGTTCTTC
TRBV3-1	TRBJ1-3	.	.	CASSQRDSGNTIYF	TGTGCCAGCAGCCAACGGGACTCTGGAAACACCATATATTTT
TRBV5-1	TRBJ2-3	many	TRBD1	CASSYRQGPDTQYF	TGCGCCAGCAGCTACCGACAGGGCCCAGATACGCAGTATTTT
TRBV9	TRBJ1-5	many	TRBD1	CASSPSGGGQPQHF	TGTGCCAGCAGCCCTTCAGGGGGGGGTCAGCCCCAGCATTTT
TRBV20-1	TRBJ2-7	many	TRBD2	CSARGLAGYEQYF	TGCAGTGCTAGAGGACTAGCGGGCTACGAGCAGTACTTC
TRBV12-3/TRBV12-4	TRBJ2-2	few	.	CASRRQWDTGELFF	TGTGCCAGCAGGCGACAGTGGGACACCGGGGAGCTGTTTTTT
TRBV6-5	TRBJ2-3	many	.	CASSWDRSTDTQYF	TGTGCCAGCAGTTGGGACCGTAGCACAGATACGCAGTATTTT
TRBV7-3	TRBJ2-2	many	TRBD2	CASSLYLAGTNGAGELFF	TGTGCCAGCAGCTTATACTTAGCGGGAACGAACGGGGCCGGGGAGCTGTTTTTT